The 18 T cell receptor beta chains listed next were all sequenced from one sample in a study of shared clonotypes between healthy human individuals. CD45RO-negative CD8 cells positively selected for CCR7 made up the naive population, which excluded terminally differentiated effector memory CD45RA+ cells. Profiled with immunoSEQ multiplex PCR; TCRdb holds only in-frame clones, not every one. The sample holds some 740,000 clones, about 92% seen once. The sample taken for sequencing was naive CD8+ T cells sorted from blood. The receptors originated from a man younger than 40 in good health.

The chain has TRBV4-3 and TRBJ2-3, with 7 positions matching TRBD1. The CDR3 has 17 amino acids. The V gene's germline CDR1 is LGHNA and CDR2 YSLEER. Germline trimming cut 1 base from V and 6 bases from J; bases unmatched to any gene: 13. CDR3 DNA: TGCGCCAGCAGCCAAGCGGACGAGGGGGCTGGTCCGGATACGCAGTATTTT. Its translation is CASSQADEGAGPDTQYF.

The chain joins TRBV7-6 to TRBJ1-5; no clear D gene. The CDR3 is 13 residues long. Deletions cut 5 bases from V and 4 bases from J, with 9 bases between. CDR1 is SGHVS, CDR2 FNYEAQ, per germline. CDR3 DNA sequence: TGTGCCAGCAGCGGTCCGGGGAATCAGCCCCAGCATTTT. This encodes CASSGPGNQPQHF.

The V gene is TRBV9, the J gene TRBJ1-1, with no clear D. Germline V gene sequence: CDR1 SGDLS, CDR2 YYNGEE. This CDR3 contains 16 residues. Trimming left V 4 bases short and J 3 bases short, with 19 bases between. CDR3 DNA sequence: TGTGCCAGCAGCCTAAGAGGGCCCTCAGGAGACACTGAAGCTTTCTTT. Its translation: CASSLRGPSGDTEAFF.

This clone was counted at least ten times. Other nucleotide sequences from this sample produce the same CDR3. The gene calls are TRBV6-4 and TRBJ2-2; D uncertain. Trimming left V 4 bases short and J 0 bases short, with 3 bases between. The CDR3 extends over 13 amino acids. CDR1 MRHNA and CDR2 SNTAGT come from the germline V gene. DNA for the CDR3: TGTGCCAGCAGTGCCACGAACACCGGGGAGCTGTTTTTT. The encoded protein is CASSATNTGELFF.

V is TRBV4-1 and J is TRBJ1-5, with 9 nucleotides matching TRBD1. This CDR3 is built from 17 residues. Germline V gives CDR1 MGHRA, CDR2 YSYEKL. Trimming removed 1 base from V and 4 bases from J; junction bases left unmatched: 8. DNA for the CDR3: TGCGCCAGCAGCCAAGTTACCCAACAGGGGGCGAATCAGCCCCAGCATTTT. It specifies CASSQVTQQGANQPQHF.

The chain is built from TRBV6-6 and TRBJ2-3; maybe TRBD2 (5 bases). V lost 0 bases and J lost 5, with 6 bases in between. The germline V gene encodes CDR1 MNHNY and CDR2 SVGAGI (reference sequence). This CDR3 comprises 13 residues. Here the CDR3 DNA reads TGTGCCAGCAGTTACTCCGGAGGAGATACGCAGTATTTT. This sequence encodes CASSYSGGDTQYF.

The V gene is TRBV29-1, the J gene TRBJ1-1; 9 bases align to TRBD1. The CDR3 spans 12 residues. Germline assignment: CDR1 SQVTM and CDR2 ANQGSEA. V trimming: 7 bases; J trimming: 5 bases; junction bases outside the gene matches: 5. CDR3 DNA sequence: TGCAGCGAGAACAGGGGGCGGACTGAAGCTTTCTTT. This gives the protein CSENRGRTEAFF.

This chain links TRBV10-2 with TRBJ1-4; TRBD1 might be the D (5 bases). The CDR3 length is 13 residues. Germline V lookup: CDR1 WSHSY, CDR2 SAAADI. Deletions cut 3 bases from V and 11 bases from J, with 13 bases between. In nucleotides, the CDR3 is TGCGCCAGCAGTGATATCACGGGGGGGAAACTGTTTTTT. Amino acids: CASSDITGGKLFF.

V gene TRBV28 combines with J gene TRBJ2-3, with D perhaps being TRBD1 or TRBD2 (5 bases each). From germline, CDR1 is MDHEN and CDR2 SYDVKM. CDR3 length: 14 residues. V lost 4 bases and J lost 2, with 10 bases in between. This CDR3 reads CASSYGAPTDTQYF. The CDR3 DNA is TGTGCCAGCAGTTACGGGGCTCCCACAGATACGCAGTATTTT.

The J gene is TRBJ2-1, the V gene TRBV27; possibly TRBD2 for D (6 bases). The CDR3 totals 14 residues. V was shortened by 7 bases and J by 2 bases, with 12 bases between the two germline ends. CDR1 MNHEY and CDR2 SMNVEV come from the germline V gene (reference sequence). CDR3 nucleotide sequence: TGTGCCAGCAAGGAGGGTTCAGCCTACAATGAGCAGTTCTTC. Translating gives CASKEGSAYNEQFF.

V gene TRBV11-2 combines with J gene TRBJ1-1; D is unresolved. V was pared by 5 bases and J by 6 bases, with 19 bases between. The CDR3 spans 15 residues. Per the germline V gene, CDR1 is SGHAT and CDR2 is FQNNGV. CDR3 residues: CASSQKIRVGPEAFF. For the CDR3, the DNA is TGTGCCAGCAGCCAAAAAATTAGGGTTGGCCCTGAAGCTTTCTTT.

The chain couples TRBV7-8 to TRBJ2-3; no definite D call. V gave up 2 bases and J gave up 0 bases, with 9 bases separating them. Germline values: CDR1 SGHVS, CDR2 FQNEAQ. CDR3 length: 15 amino acids. CDR3 nucleotide sequence: TGTGCCAGCAGCTTACGGGTAAAGAGCACAGATACGCAGTATTTT. Protein: CASSLRVKSTDTQYF.

The chain couples TRBV4-3 to TRBJ2-1; 10 bases line up with TRBD2. This CDR3 comprises 19 residues. With 0 bases clipped from V and 4 bases from J, the junction kept 12 bases outside the gene matches. Germline loops: CDR1 LGHNA, CDR2 YSLEER. The CDR3: CASSQDHSGRAFPYNEQFF. The CDR3 region has the DNA TGCGCCAGCAGCCAAGATCACAGCGGGAGGGCCTTCCCTTACAATGAGCAGTTCTTC.

In the case of this clone: This CDR3 is also generated by other DNA sequences in the sample. The chain carries TRBV27 and TRBJ2-7; TRBD2 matches 11 bases. Germline-derived CDR1 and CDR2 are MNHEY and SMNVEV (reference sequence). V shed 6 bases and J 4 bases; nucleotides not matched to a gene: 5. The CDR3 spans 14 residues. CDR3 bases: TGTGCCAGCAGCGTAGCGGGAGGGCCATACGAGCAGTACTTC. It yields the protein CASSVAGGPYEQYF.

This sequence joins TRBV2 and TRBJ2-5; possible D gene TRBD2, 6 bases. Deletions cut 2 bases from V and 4 bases from J, with 26 bases between. The CDR3 extends over 19 amino acids. CDR1 is SNHLY and CDR2 is FYNNEI in the germline V gene. The CDR3 loop reads CASSEKTGVTYGEGETQYF. CDR3 DNA sequence: TGTGCCAGCAGTGAAAAGACGGGAGTCACCTATGGCGAGGGAGAGACCCAGTACTTC.

This clone came up a few times. Its ends do not fully match the called genes, so a read error is possible. The CDR3 sequence: CAPADGNTEAFF. In DNA, the CDR3 is TGCGCGCCGGCCGATGGGAACACTGAAGCTTTCTTT. The chain is built from TRBV2 and TRBJ1-1; D unclear. Germline assignment: CDR1 SNHLY and CDR2 FYNNEI. CDR3 length equals 12 residues.

V and J are TRBV19 and TRBJ2-4; D gene unclear. Germline CDR1 LNHDA, CDR2 SQIVND (reference sequence). V shed 10 bases and J shed 4 bases, with 14 bases lying between them. The CDR3 consists of 13 residues. The CDR3 here is CATSNTEKNIQYF. In DNA form, the CDR3 reads TGTGCCACATCCAACACCGAGAAAAACATTCAGTACTTC.

The J gene is TRBJ2-7, the V gene TRBV28; 9 bases align to TRBD1. This CDR3 is built from 16 residues. J was trimmed by 7 bases and V by 9 bases; bases with no gene match: 19. From germline, CDR1 is MDHEN and CDR2 SYDVKM. The CDR3 nucleotides are TGTGCCAGTAGGACAGGGGAGAATAACCGCCTTTGGGAGCAGTACTTC. Amino acid sequence: CASRTGENNRLWEQYF.